The clone carrying this T cell receptor beta chain was seen a handful of times. Antigen: not known. These data belong to a study of post-analysis software for immune sequencing data. Study-wide context: Clinical courses comprised relapsing-remitting, secondary progressive and progressive-relapsing multiple sclerosis.

Unique-molecular-identifier-tagged TCR beta cDNA libraries were used. In TCRdb, the PCR reads were re-called with MiXCR into one record per CDR3 protein. Here the sample spans approximately 730,000 distinct CDR3 sequences, about 27% being singletons. Study findings and constraints: Elevated frequency relative to controls characterized several TRBV segments in patients, TRBV5-6, TRBV5-1 and TRBV20-1 among them.

V gave up 5 bases and J gave up 7 bases; unmatched junction bases: 10. This CDR3 is 16 amino acids long. Germline loops: CDR1 SGHTA, CDR2 FQGNSA. The chain carries TRBV7-2 and TRBJ1-6, with TRBD1 identical over 8 bases. Specimen: blood. The clonotype was recovered from a girl under 18 with multiple sclerosis. The CDR3 is CASSPTQGAPNSPLHF. The CDR3 region has the DNA TGTGCCAGCAGCCCCACCCAGGGGGCGCCGAATTCACCCCTCCACTTT.